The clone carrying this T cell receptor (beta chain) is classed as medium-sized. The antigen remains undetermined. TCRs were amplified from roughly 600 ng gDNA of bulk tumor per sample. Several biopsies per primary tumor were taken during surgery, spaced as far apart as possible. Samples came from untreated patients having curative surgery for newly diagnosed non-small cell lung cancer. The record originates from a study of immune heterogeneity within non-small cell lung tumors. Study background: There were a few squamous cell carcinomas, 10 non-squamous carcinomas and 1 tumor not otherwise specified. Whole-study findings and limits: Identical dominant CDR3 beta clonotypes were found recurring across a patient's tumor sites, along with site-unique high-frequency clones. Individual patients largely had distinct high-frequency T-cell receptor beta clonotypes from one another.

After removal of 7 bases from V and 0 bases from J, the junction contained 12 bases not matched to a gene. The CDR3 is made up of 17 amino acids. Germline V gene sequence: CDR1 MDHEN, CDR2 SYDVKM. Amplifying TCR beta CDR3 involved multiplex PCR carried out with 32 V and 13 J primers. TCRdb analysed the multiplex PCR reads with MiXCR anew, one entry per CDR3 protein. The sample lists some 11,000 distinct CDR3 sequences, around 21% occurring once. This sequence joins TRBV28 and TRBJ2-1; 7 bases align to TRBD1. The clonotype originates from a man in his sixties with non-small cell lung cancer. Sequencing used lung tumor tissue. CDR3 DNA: TGTGCCAGCACCAAACGACAGGGACGAAGCTCCTACAATGAGCAGTTCTTC. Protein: CASTKRQGRSSYNEQFF.